The TCR beta chain described here comes from a study of identical twins. MiXCR, run by TCRdb on the 5' RACE reads, gives a single entry per CDR3 protein. The sample shows 500,000 to 650,000 distinct CDR3 sequences, approximately 20% of them seen only once. Regarding this clonotype: The antigen is unknown.

The junction had 13 bases not matched to a gene; V was cut back by 5 bases and J by 7 bases. This CDR3 is built from 16 residues. Germline V gene lookup returns CDR1 KGHSH and CDR2 LQKENI. Findings of the study overall: For out-of-frame beta sequences, excess twin sharing was weaker. Modelling underestimated the level of out-of-frame TCR alpha sharing observed in monozygotic twins. The abundant beta clonotypes from cord blood had fewer insertions, and memory repertoires had none of this.

These data were also reused for a study on yellow fever vaccine responses in identical twins.

The source material was CD4+ T cells sorted from blood. The receptor was isolated from a woman under 30 in good health. The chain combines TRBV18 with TRBJ2-1; TRBD2 agrees at 8 bases. The CDR3 sequence: CASSSRTSTIPNEQFF. CDR3 coding DNA: TGTGCCAGCTCATCGCGGACTAGCACCATCCCTAATGAGCAGTTCTTC.